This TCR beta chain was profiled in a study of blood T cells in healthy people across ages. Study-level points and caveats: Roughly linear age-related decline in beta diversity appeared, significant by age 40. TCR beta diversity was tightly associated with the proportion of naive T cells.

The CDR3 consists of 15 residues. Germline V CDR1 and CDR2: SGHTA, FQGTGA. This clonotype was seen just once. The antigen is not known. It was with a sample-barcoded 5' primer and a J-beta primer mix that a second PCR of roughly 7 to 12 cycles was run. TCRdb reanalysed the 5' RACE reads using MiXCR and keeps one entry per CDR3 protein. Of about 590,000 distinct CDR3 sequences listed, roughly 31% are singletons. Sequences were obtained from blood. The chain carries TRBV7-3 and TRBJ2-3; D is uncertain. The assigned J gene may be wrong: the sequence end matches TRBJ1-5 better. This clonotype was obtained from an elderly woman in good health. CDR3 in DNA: TGTGCCAGCAGCCCCGTGAAGCGGGCAACCCCATCGCAGCATTTT. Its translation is CASSPVKRATPSQHF.